Below, 28 T cell receptor beta chains from the same sample are listed, as sequenced in a study of regulatory T cells in long-lasting Graves disease. Time point denoted: persistent/refractory GD, antithyroid drugs over 5 years with positive TRAb. The authors made the TCR library using RNA they extracted from PBMCs. Arm-PCR of CDR3 regions and iRepertoire HTBI primers were the basis on which TCR beta libraries were built. TCRdb processed the multiplex PCR reads anew with MiXCR; each CDR3 protein has one entry. This table has about 430,000 distinct CDR3 sequences, around a fifth appearing once. The source material was peripheral blood mononuclear cells (PBMCs), sampled when the disease was refractory, from a patient treated with antithyroid drugs. The receptors were sampled from a female donor with Graves disease.

On this clonotype: Without the conserved terminal phenylalanine or tryptophan, this CDR3 likely stems from a read error. The chain joins TRBV15 to TRBJ2-7; D is tentatively TRBD1 or TRBD2 (5 bases each). Per the germline V gene, CDR1 is LNHNV and CDR2 is YYDKDF (reference sequence). V lost 5 bases, J lost 0 bases, and 11 bases lay in between. The CDR3 totals 14 residues. CDR3 residues: CATSRGRDSYEQYL. The CDR3 nucleotides read TGTGCCACCAGCCGGGGACGGGACTCCTACGAGCAGTACCTC.

The rearrangement links TRBV30 to TRBJ2-2, with 8 bases that match TRBD2. The germline V gene encodes CDR1 GTSNPN and CDR2 SVGIG (reference sequence). The CDR3 has 15 residues. With 3 bases clipped from V and 3 bases from J, the junction kept 6 bases outside the gene matches. CDR3 region: CAWSLWREDTGELFF. In DNA, the CDR3 is TGTGCCTGGAGCCTCTGGCGGGAGGACACCGGGGAGCTGTTTTTT.

This clonotype was seen many times. CDR3 protein: CASSLDRGANQPQHF. The CDR3, as DNA: TGTGCCAGCAGCTTAGATCGGGGGGCTAATCAGCCCCAGCATTTT. The rearrangement links TRBV7-2 to TRBJ1-5; perhaps TRBD1 as D (6 bases). V was pared by 1 base and J by 4 bases, with 11 bases between. This CDR3 contains 15 residues. CDR1 is SGHTA and CDR2 is FQGNSA in the germline V gene. The entire variable domain, with the rest obtained from reference TRBV7-2 and TRBJ1-5, is as follows: GAGVSQSPSNKVTEKGKDVELRCDPISGHTALYWYRQSLGQGLEFLIYFQGNSAPDKSGLPSDRFSAERTGGSVSTLTIQRTQQEDSAVYLCASSLDRGANQPQHFGDGTRLSIL.

This chain uses TRBV20-1 with TRBJ2-7, with 7 bases fitting TRBD2. The CDR3 totals 15 residues. V shed 2 bases, J shed 7 bases, and the junction held 14 bases outside the gene matches. The germline gives CDR1 DFQATT, CDR2 SNEGSKA (reference sequence). The CDR3 loop reads CSARPNGRQLGEQYF. The CDR3 nucleotides read TGCAGTGCTAGACCCAACGGGAGGCAACTGGGGGAGCAGTACTTC.

This clonotype showed up many times. This sequence joins TRBV28 and TRBJ1-2; the D is unclear. Trimming pared 7 bases from V and 3 bases from J, leaving 9 bases between. Germline-derived CDR1 and CDR2 are MDHEN and SYDVKM. This CDR3 region has 12 residues. The CDR3 coding sequence is TGTGCCAGCATTGATAATCACTATGGCTACACCTTC. This encodes CASIDNHYGYTF.

V usage is TRBV7-9 and J usage is TRBJ2-6; D could derive from TRBD1 or TRBD2 (5 bases each). The V gene's germline CDR1 is SEHNR and CDR2 FQNEAQ (reference sequence). Trimming left V 6 bases short and J 0 bases short, with 15 bases between. The CDR3 runs 17 residues. CDR3 coding DNA: TGTGCCAGCAGTCCTGGGACCTGGGGCTCTGGGGCCAACGTCCTGACTTTC. It yields the protein CASSPGTWGSGANVLTF.

The chain uses TRBV19 and TRBJ1-2; D uncertain. V was shortened by 9 bases and J by 6 bases, with 20 bases between the two germline ends. This CDR3 has 14 residues. Germline V gives CDR1 LNHDA, CDR2 SQIVND (reference sequence). The CDR3 DNA reads TGTGCCAGCGCCCAAGGGAGGCTCGTGGATGGCTACACCTTC. The encoded protein is CASAQGRLVDGYTF.

This clonotype was recorded a few times. V and J are TRBV28 and TRBJ2-3; perhaps D is TRBD1 or TRBD2 (5 bases each). Germline CDR1 and CDR2: MDHEN and SYDVKM. The CDR3 sequence is 16 residues long. V shed 7 bases and J shed 4 bases, with 21 bases lying between them. For the CDR3, the DNA is TGTGCCAGCATTAGGGGCGAACTAGTTTTGGCAGATACGCAGTATTTT. Translation gives CASIRGELVLADTQYF. The variable domain in full, with the rest retrieved from reference TRBV28 and TRBJ2-3, is DVKVTQSSRYLVKRTGEKVFLECVQDMDHENMFWYRQDPGLGLRLIYFSYDVKMKEKGDIPEGYSVSREKKERFSLILESASTNQTSMYLCASIRGELVLADTQYFGPGTRLTVL.

About this clonotype: One junction end disagrees with the germline gene, perhaps due to a read error. The chain links TRBV7-8 to TRBJ2-2; D possibly uses TRBD1 or TRBD2 (6 bases each). This CDR3 spans 15 amino acids. Germline V gene lookup returns CDR1 SGHVS and CDR2 FQNEAQ. Here the CDR3 reads CASSFWTANTGGLFF. The CDR3 DNA reads as TGTGCCAGCAGCTTTTGGACAGCGAACACCGGGGGGCTGTTTTTT.

Details on this clonotype: This CDR3 fails to terminate in the conserved phenylalanine or tryptophan, so it likely reflects a read error. The J gene is TRBJ1-1, the V gene TRBV6-1, with 9 nucleotides matching TRBD1. The CDR3 runs to 16 residues. Germline V gene sequence: CDR1 MNHNS, CDR2 SASEGT. Unmatched junction bases numbered 7, after V lost 3 bases and J lost 2 bases. Written as DNA, the CDR3 is TGTGCCAGCAGTGAGGGACAGGGCGGGATTAACACTGAAGCTTTCTCT. Protein product: CASSEGQGGINTEAFS.

This sequence joins TRBV14 and TRBJ1-2; TRBD1 is a possible D gene (5 bases). Trimming shortened V by 0 bases and J by 8 bases, and 25 bases separated the two germline ends. This CDR3 is 18 amino acids long. Germline CDR1 reads SGHDN; CDR2 reads FVKESK. CDR3 nucleotide sequence: TGTGCCAGCAGCCAAGATAACAGGACGTCGTTGTGGCAGGGCGGCTACACCTTC. This sequence encodes CASSQDNRTSLWQGGYTF.

This clonotype was seen a few times. V gene TRBV25-1 combines with J gene TRBJ2-1, with 11 bases aligning to TRBD2. The CDR3 covers 15 residues. The germline gives CDR1 MGHDK, CDR2 SYGVNS. Losses at the gene ends were 4 bases for V and 4 bases for J; bases not matched to a gene: 3. The CDR3, as DNA: TGTGCCAGCAGTGGGCTAGCGGGAGGTTACAATGAGCAGTTCTTC. This encodes CASSGLAGGYNEQFF.

This chain links TRBV20-1 with TRBJ2-3, with D perhaps TRBD1 (5 bases). The CDR3 is made up of 15 amino acids. The germline V gene has CDR1 DFQATT and CDR2 SNEGSKA (reference sequence). With 2 bases removed from V and 9 bases from J, the gap between germline ends came to 21 bases. The CDR3: CSARSPQFQGLTQYF. The CDR3, as DNA: TGCAGTGCTAGATCGCCCCAGTTTCAGGGTTTGACGCAGTATTTT.

The gene calls are TRBV29-1 and TRBJ2-3; 13 bases agree with TRBD2. Germline CDR1 is SQVTM and CDR2 is ANQGSEA. CDR3 size: 18 residues. J lost 0 bases, V lost 6 bases, and 12 bases had no gene match. The CDR3 DNA follows: TGCAGCGTCCAAGGAGGGACTAGCGGGATTCTTAGCACAGATACGCAGTATTTT. Amino acids: CSVQGGTSGILSTDTQYF.

The chain uses TRBV29-1 and TRBJ2-7, with a weak D call TRBD2 (6 bases). CDR1 and CDR2 (germline): SQVTM, ANQGSEA. CDR3 length: 14 residues. V gave up 1 base and J gave up 3 bases, with 13 bases separating them. The chain's CDR3 is CSVEVGAGSYEQYF. CDR3 DNA: TGCAGCGTTGAAGTTGGCGCGGGAAGCTACGAGCAGTACTTC.

This clonotype was picked up many times. The CDR3 nucleotides are TGTGCCAGCAGTGCGTGGACAGGAGGAAAGGGCTACACCTTC. It encodes CASSAWTGGKGYTF. V usage is TRBV6-2 or TRBV6-3 and J usage is TRBJ1-2, with 7 bases fitting TRBD1. CDR3 length equals 14 residues. V was pared by 5 bases and J by 8 bases, with 11 bases of the junction left unmatched. Per germline, CDR1 MNHEY and CDR2 SVGEGT.

This chain links TRBV6-2 or TRBV6-3 with TRBJ2-1; 7 bases are a match to TRBD2. CDR1 MNHEY and CDR2 SVGEGT come from the germline V gene. Trimming cost V 7 bases and J 6 bases; bases outside gene matches: 6. The CDR3 loop spans 13 amino acids. The CDR3 DNA reads TGTGCCAGCACGGCGGGGGTCCTCAATGAGCAGTTCTTC. Its translation: CASTAGVLNEQFF.

This clonotype was observed at least ten times. V is TRBV28 and J is TRBJ1-1; possible D gene TRBD1, 6 bases. This CDR3 spans 16 amino acids. Trimming removed 5 bases at V and 8 bases at J, with 24 bases between. CDR1 is MDHEN, CDR2 SYDVKM, per germline. The CDR3 is CASSPTGPRTAREAFF. The CDR3 DNA reads TGTGCCAGCAGTCCCACCGGACCTAGGACAGCCAGAGAAGCTTTCTTT.

Notes on this clonotype: A clone one base away is much larger, so this may be a read error. The V and J genes are TRBV6-1 and TRBJ1-1, with D unresolved. Trimming took off 7 bases at V and 0 bases at J, with 0 bases between the two ends. Germline V gene data show CDR1 as MNHNS and CDR2 as SASEGT. The CDR3 has 10 amino acids. This CDR3 reads CASMNTEAFF. Written as DNA, the CDR3 is TGTGCCAGCATGAACACTGAAGCTTTCTTT.

This clonotype was recorded a few times. The chain's CDR3 is CASSPDSRSGNTIYF. DNA for the CDR3: TGTGCCAGCTCGCCTGACAGCCGCTCTGGAAACACCATATATTTT. The V gene is TRBV18, the J gene TRBJ1-3; the D gene is possibly TRBD1 (5 bases). The CDR3 consists of 15 residues. Trimming pared 6 bases from V and 0 bases from J, leaving 12 bases between. Germline CDR1 is KGHSH and CDR2 is LQKENI. The full variable domain, with the rest looked up from reference TRBV18 and TRBJ1-3, is NAGVMQNPRHLVRRRGQEARLRCSPMKGHSHVYWYRQLPEEGLKFMVYLQKENIIDESGMPKERFSAEFPKEGPSILRIQQVVRGDSAAYFCASSPDSRSGNTIYFGEGSWLTVV.

This clonotype occurred a few times. The chain combines TRBV20-1 with TRBJ2-7, with 12 bases matching TRBD2. Germline values: CDR1 DFQATT, CDR2 SNEGSKA (reference sequence). With 4 bases clipped from V and 1 base from J, the junction kept 5 bases outside the gene matches. CDR3 length: 15 amino acids. CDR3 in amino acids: CSATSGTSGSYEQYF. Here the CDR3 DNA reads TGCAGTGCTACCTCCGGGACTAGCGGGTCCTACGAGCAGTACTTC.

Many counts were recorded for this clonotype. The rearrangement links TRBV7-9 to TRBJ2-5; 9 nucleotides line up with TRBD2. The CDR3 loop spans 16 amino acids. Germline assignment: CDR1 SEHNR and CDR2 FQNEAQ (reference sequence). Trimming took 7 bases from V and 2 from J; bases not matched to a gene: 11. CDR3 DNA: TGTGCCAGCATCCCCAATAGCGGGAGAGAACAAGAGACCCAGTACTTC. Its protein product is CASIPNSGREQETQYF.

The table lists this clonotype with many counts. The gene calls are TRBV28 and TRBJ1-4, with D perhaps TRBD1 (5 bases). Trimming stripped 3 bases from V and 1 base from J, with 18 bases between. Germline CDR1 is MDHEN and CDR2 is SYDVKM. CDR3 length: 18 residues. The CDR3 sequence: CASSLPGGEGRTNEKLFF. The DNA for the CDR3 is TGTGCCAGCAGTTTGCCCGGGGGGGAGGGCCGAACTAATGAAAAACTGTTTTTT.

This clonotype has a count of ten or more. The V and J genes are TRBV7-8 and TRBJ2-7, with D perhaps TRBD1 (6 bases). The CDR3 extends over 15 amino acids. From germline, CDR1 is SGHVS and CDR2 FQNEAQ. The V end was cut by 5 bases, the J end by 2 bases, with 16 bases between. CDR3 protein: CASSPRRTATYEQYF. For the CDR3, the DNA is TGTGCCAGCAGCCCTCGGAGGACAGCGACCTACGAGCAGTACTTC.

V is TRBV20-1 and J is TRBJ1-2; no clear D. Germline CDR1 is DFQATT and CDR2 is SNEGSKA (reference sequence). This CDR3 is built from 14 residues. With 6 bases removed from V and 4 bases from J, the gap between germline ends came to 18 bases. CDR3 bases: TGCAGTGCCCCCGCAGACAACTTCGGCTATGGCTACACCTTC. Its protein is CSAPADNFGYGYTF.

A note on this clonotype: A much bigger clone sits one base away, suggesting this may be a read error. The chain carries TRBV6-1 and TRBJ2-7, with 9 bases fitting TRBD1. Germline assignment: CDR1 MNHNS and CDR2 SASEGT. CDR3 size: 15 residues. The junction had 5 bases not matched to a gene; V was cut back by 5 bases and J by 0 bases. CDR3 protein: CASSLRDRVSYEQYF. In nucleotides, the CDR3 is TGTGCCAGCAGTCTCCGGGACAGGGTCTCCTACGAGCAGTACTTC.

The table lists this clonotype with a few counts. V usage is TRBV6-1 and J usage is TRBJ2-5, with D possibly being TRBD1 or TRBD2 (6 bases each). Per germline, CDR1 MNHNS and CDR2 SASEGT. V was cut by 4 bases and J by 4 bases, with 16 bases left in between. This CDR3 is 15 amino acids long. CDR3: CASSATVKGGETQYF. CDR3 sequence (DNA): TGTGCCAGCAGTGCGACTGTAAAGGGGGGAGAGACCCAGTACTTC.

Ten or more counts support this clonotype. The chain links TRBV27 to TRBJ1-2, with TRBD1 as a possible D gene (5 bases). The CDR3 runs 14 residues. Germline-derived CDR1 and CDR2 are MNHEY and SMNVEV (reference sequence). The V end lost 0 bases, the J end lost 3 bases, and 8 bases lay between the germline ends. This chain's CDR3 is CASSLSGGYYGYTF. In DNA, the CDR3 is TGTGCCAGCAGTTTATCCGGGGGGTACTATGGCTACACCTTC.